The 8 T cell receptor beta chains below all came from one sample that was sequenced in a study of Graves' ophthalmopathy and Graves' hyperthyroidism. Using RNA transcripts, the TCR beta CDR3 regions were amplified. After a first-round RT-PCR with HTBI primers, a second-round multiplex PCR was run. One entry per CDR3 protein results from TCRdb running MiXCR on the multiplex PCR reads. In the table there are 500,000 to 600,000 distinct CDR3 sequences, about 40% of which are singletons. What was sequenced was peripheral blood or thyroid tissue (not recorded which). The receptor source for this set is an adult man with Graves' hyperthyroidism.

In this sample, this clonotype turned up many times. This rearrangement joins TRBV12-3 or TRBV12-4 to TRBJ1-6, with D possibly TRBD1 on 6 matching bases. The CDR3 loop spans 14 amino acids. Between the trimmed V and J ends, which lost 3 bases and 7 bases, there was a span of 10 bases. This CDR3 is CASSFSGENSPLHF. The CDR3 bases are TGTGCCAGCAGTTTTTCAGGGGAGAATTCACCCCTCCACTTT.

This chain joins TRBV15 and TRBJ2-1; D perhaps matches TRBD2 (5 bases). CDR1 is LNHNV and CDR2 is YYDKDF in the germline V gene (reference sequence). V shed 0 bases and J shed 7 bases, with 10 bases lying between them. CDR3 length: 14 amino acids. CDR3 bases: TGTGCCACCAGCAGAGAAGCCGGGAAGAATGAGCAGTTCTTC. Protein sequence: CATSREAGKNEQFF.

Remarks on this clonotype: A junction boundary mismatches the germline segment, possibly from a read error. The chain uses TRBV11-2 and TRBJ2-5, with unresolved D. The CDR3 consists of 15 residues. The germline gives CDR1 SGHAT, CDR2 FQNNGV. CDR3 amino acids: CASSLDPGPQETQYF. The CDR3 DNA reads TGTGCCAGCAGCTTAGACCCTGGCCCTCAAGAGACTCAGTACTTC.

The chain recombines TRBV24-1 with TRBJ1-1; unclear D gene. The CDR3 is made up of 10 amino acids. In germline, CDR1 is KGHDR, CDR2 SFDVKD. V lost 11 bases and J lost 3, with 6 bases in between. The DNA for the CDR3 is TGTGCCAAGCCGGACACTGAAGCTTTCTTT. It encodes CAKPDTEAFF.

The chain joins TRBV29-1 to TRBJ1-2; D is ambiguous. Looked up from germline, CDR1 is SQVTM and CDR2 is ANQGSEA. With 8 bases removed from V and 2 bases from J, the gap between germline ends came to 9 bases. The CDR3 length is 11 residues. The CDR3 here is CSFSENYGYTF. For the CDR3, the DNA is TGCAGCTTTTCCGAAAACTATGGCTACACCTTC. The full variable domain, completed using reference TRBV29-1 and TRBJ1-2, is SAVISQKPSRDICQRGTSLTIQCQVDSQVTMMFWYRQQPGQSLTLIATANQGSEATYESGFVIDKFPISRPNLTFSTLTVSNMSPEDSSIYLCSFSENYGYTFGSGTRLTVV.

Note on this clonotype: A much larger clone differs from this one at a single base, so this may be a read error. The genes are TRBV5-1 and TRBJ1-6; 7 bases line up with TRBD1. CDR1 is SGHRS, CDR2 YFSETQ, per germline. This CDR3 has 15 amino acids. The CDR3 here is CANSLGQEHNSPLHF. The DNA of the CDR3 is TGCGCCAACAGCTTAGGACAGGAACATAATTCACCCCTCCACTTT.

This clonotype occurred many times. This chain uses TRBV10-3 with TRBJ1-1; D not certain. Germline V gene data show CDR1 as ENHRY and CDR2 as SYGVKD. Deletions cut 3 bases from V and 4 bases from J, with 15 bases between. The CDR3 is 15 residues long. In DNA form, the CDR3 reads TGTGCCATCAGTGACGGAGGGCGTAGTGGCACTGAAGCTTTCTTT. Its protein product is CAISDGGRSGTEAFF.

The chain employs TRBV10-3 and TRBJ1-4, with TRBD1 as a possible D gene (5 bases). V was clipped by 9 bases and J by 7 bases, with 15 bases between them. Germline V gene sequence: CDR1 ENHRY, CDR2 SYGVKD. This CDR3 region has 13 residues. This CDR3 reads CAIGTSGTEKLFF. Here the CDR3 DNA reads TGTGCCATTGGGACTAGCGGGACTGAAAAACTGTTTTTT.